This T cell receptor beta chain was profiled in a study of blood T cell repertoires in COVID-19 (dated by TCRdb to 2020 to 2021). Background on the whole study: Samples covering the acute and convalescent phases of COVID-19 were provided by collaborators in the United States, Italy and Spain. The material from the prospective study consisted of cDNA or gDNA derived from T cells, B-cell-depleted T cells, or PBMCs. The dataset comprised deeply sampled blood TCRbeta repertoires from subjects exposed to, actively infected with, or recovered from COVID-19. The repertoires were made available in a free public database intended to serve as a resource for research on the immune response to SARS-CoV-2. The samples were drawn from two sources: the first 160 participants of the ongoing ImmuneRACE study, and 950 to 1,500 subjects contributed by 6 global collaborators. Nearly every sample came with metadata listing a de-identified subject ID, COVID-19 status, age in years and sex. Where HLA class I and class II types were available, the types were taken from metadata supplied by the sample provider, not from assay-based typing. Points the paper makes about the study in general: Clinical and demographic metadata were provided uncurated, with the amount varying by source and participant.

About this clone itself: It lacks a known antigen. Per-base qualities were not stored, and no clone one base away is much larger.

The collaborating institutions used their own protocols to collect whole blood in K2EDTA tubes. For TCRbeta analysis, collaborators shipped samples as frozen whole blood, isolated PBMCs, or DNA extracted from either of those sample types. CDR1 and CDR2 were assigned from the germline V gene as SGHRS and YFSETQ. After removal of 5 bases from V and 1 base from J, the junction retains 6 bases not matched to a gene. The CDR3 starts with the cysteine, ends with the phenylalanine, and has 14 residues. Only CDR3 DNA is held: 42 bases, read in frame from base 1. TCRbeta CDR3 regions were amplified from genomic DNA by means of the immunoSEQ Assay, a bias-controlled multiplex PCR. The authors' pipeline ran thus. The number of nucleated cells in each sample was estimated by amplification of reference gene primers within the assay. Sequence reads were collapsed and filtered to measure the absolute abundance of every unique TCRbeta CDR3 rearrangement. Productive Simpson clonality was computed per sample as the square root of Simpson's diversity index over productive rearrangements. Imported from immuneACCESS, the table was reduced by TCRdb to in-frame sequences with V and J called. These copies leave out some clones; in studies compared against another copy, an unresolved V gene accounts for under half, and the cause of the remainder is not known. The DNA gave D and trimming, while V, J and clone size come from that table. The sample includes more than 55,000 clones, with 80% to 90% observed a single time. The ten largest clones capture 6.9% of the sample.

The V gene is TRBV5-1 and the J gene is TRBJ2-7, and TRBD1 aligns with 7 junction nucleotides. The source material was peripheral blood. This clonotype was obtained from a man in his fifties or sixties with active or convalescent COVID-19. The CDR3 region reads CASRGTGVSYEQYF. Read as DNA, the sequence is TGCGCCAGCAGGGGTACAGGGGTATCCTACGAGCAGTACTTC. Where the CDR3 stops, the reference TRBV5-1 and TRBJ2-7 genes take over; the full variable domain is KAGVTQTPRYLIKTRGQQVTLSCSPISGHRSVSWYQQTPGQGLQFLFEYFSETQRNKGNFPGRFSGRQFSNSRSEMNVSTLELGDSALYLCASRGTGVSYEQYFGPGTRLTVT.